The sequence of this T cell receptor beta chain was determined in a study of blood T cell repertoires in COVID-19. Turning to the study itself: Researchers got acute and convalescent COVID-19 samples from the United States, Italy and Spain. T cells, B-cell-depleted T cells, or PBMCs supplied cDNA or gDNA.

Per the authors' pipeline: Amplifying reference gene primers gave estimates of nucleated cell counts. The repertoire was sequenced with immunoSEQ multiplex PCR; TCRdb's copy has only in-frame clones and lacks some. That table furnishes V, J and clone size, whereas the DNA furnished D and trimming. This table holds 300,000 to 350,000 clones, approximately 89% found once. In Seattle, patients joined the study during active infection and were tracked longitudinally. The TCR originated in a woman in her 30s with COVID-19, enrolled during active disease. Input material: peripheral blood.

The CDR3 loop reads CASSQDIGGGSYNSPLHF. In nucleotides, the CDR3 is TGTGCCAGCAGCCAGGATATAGGGGGGGGCTCCTATAATTCACCCCTCCACTTT. The chain recombines TRBV4-2 with TRBJ1-6; a weak D match, TRBD1 (6 bases). Trimming left V 3 bases short and J 0 bases short, with 15 bases between. There are 18 residues in the CDR3. Per germline, CDR1 LGHNA and CDR2 YNFKEQ.